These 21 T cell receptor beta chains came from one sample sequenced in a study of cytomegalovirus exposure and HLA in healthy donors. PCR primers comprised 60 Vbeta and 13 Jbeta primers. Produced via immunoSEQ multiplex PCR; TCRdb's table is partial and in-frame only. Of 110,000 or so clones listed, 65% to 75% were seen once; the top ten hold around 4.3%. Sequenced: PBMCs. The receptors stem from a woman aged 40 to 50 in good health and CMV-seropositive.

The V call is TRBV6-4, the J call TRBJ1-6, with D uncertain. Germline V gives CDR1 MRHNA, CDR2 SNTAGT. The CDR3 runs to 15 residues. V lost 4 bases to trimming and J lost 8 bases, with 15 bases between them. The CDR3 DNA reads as TGTGCCAGCAGTGTCGCGGCCTCGGCGCATTCACCCCTCCACTTT. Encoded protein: CASSVAASAHSPLHF.

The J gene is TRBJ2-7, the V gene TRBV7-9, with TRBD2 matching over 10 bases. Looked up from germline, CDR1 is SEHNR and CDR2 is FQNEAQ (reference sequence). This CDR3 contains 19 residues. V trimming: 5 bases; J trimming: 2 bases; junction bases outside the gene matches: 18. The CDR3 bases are TGTGCCAGCAGCCCCCCGTTAGCCAGCGGGAGGGCCGGGCCCTACGAGCAGTACTTC. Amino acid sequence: CASSPPLASGRAGPYEQYF.

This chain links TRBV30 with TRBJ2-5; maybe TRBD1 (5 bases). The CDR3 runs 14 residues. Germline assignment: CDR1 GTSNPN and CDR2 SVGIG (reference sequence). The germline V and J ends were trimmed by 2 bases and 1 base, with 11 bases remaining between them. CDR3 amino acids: CAWSPDSIQETQYF. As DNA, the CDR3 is TGTGCCTGGAGTCCAGACAGTATCCAAGAGACCCAGTACTTC.

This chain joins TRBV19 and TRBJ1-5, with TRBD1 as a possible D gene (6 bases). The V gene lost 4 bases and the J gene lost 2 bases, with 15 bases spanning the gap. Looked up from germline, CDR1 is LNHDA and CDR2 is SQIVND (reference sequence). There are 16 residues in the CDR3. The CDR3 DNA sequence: TGTGCCAGTAGTACCACAGGGATATCTCGCAATCAGCCCCAGCATTTT. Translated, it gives CASSTTGISRNQPQHF.

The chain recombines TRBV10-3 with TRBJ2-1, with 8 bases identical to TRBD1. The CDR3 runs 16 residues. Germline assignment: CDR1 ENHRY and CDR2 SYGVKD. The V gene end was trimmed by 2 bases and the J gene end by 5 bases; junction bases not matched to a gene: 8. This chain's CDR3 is CAISEPGQGRNNEQFF. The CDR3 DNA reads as TGTGCCATCAGTGAGCCTGGACAGGGTCGTAACAATGAGCAGTTCTTC.

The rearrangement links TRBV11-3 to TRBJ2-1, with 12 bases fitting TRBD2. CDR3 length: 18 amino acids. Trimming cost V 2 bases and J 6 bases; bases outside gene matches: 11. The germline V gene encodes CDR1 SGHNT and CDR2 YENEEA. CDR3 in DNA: TGTGCCAGCAGCTTATCGGCTTCTAGCGGGAGGGCGGTCAATGAGCAGTTCTTC. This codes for CASSLSASSGRAVNEQFF. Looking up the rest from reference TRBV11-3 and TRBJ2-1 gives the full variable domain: EAGVVQSPRYKIIEKKQPVAFWCNPISGHNTLYWYLQNLGQGPELLIRYENEEAVDDSQLPKDRFSAERLKGVDSTLKIQPAELGDSAVYLCASSLSASSGRAVNEQFFGPGTRLTVL.

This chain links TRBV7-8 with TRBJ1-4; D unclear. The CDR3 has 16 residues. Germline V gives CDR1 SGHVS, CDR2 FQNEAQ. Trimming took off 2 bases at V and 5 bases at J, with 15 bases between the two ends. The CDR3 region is CASSLTRALGNEKLFF. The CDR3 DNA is TGTGCCAGCAGCTTAACGAGGGCCCTGGGGAATGAAAAACTGTTTTTT.

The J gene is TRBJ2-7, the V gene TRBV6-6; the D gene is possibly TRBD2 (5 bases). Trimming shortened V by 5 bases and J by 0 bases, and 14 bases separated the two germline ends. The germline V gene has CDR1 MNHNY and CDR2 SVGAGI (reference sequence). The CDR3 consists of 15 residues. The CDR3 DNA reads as TGTGCCAGCAGTCCCCTAGTAGGGAGCTCCTACGAGCAGTACTTC. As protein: CASSPLVGSSYEQYF.

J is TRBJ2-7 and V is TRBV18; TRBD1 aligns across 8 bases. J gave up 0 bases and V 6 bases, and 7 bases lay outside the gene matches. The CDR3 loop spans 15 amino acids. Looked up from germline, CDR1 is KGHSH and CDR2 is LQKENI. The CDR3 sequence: CASSPGTGDSYEQYF. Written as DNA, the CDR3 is TGTGCCAGCTCCCCCGGGACAGGAGACTCCTACGAGCAGTACTTC.

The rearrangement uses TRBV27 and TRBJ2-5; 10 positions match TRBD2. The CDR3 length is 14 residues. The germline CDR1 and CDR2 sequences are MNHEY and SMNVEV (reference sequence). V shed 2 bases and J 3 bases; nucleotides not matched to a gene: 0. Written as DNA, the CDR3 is TGTGCCAGCAGTTTACTAGCGGGGGAAGAGACCCAGTACTTC. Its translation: CASSLLAGEETQYF.

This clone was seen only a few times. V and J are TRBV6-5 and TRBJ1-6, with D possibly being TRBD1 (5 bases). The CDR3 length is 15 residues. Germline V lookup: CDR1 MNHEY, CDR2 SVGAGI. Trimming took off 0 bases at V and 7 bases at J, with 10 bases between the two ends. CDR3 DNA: TGTGCCAGCAGTTACTCAATGGCAGGGAATTCACCCCTCCACTTT. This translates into CASSYSMAGNSPLHF.

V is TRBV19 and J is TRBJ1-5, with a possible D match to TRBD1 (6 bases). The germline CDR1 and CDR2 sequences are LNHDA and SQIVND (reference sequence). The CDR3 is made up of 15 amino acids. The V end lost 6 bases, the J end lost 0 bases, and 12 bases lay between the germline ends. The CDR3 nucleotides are TGTGCCAGTAGATACCGACAGGTTAGCAATCAGCCCCAGCATTTT. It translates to CASRYRQVSNQPQHF.

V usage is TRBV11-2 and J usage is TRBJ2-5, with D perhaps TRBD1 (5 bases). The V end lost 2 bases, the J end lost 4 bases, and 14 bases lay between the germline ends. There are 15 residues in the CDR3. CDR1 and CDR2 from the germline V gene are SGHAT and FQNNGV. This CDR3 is CASSLNGRAGETQYF. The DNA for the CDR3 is TGTGCCAGCAGCTTAAACGGCAGGGCAGGAGAGACCCAGTACTTC.

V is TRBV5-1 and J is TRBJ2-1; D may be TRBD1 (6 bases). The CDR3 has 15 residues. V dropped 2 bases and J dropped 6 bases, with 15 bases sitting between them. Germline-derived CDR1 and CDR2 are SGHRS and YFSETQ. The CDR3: CASSFIQGKSNEQFF. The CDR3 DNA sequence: TGCGCCAGCAGCTTTATTCAGGGGAAGAGCAATGAGCAGTTCTTC. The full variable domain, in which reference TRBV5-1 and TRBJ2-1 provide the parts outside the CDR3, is KAGVTQTPRYLIKTRGQQVTLSCSPISGHRSVSWYQQTPGQGLQFLFEYFSETQRNKGNFPGRFSGRQFSNSRSEMNVSTLELGDSALYLCASSFIQGKSNEQFFGPGTRLTVL.

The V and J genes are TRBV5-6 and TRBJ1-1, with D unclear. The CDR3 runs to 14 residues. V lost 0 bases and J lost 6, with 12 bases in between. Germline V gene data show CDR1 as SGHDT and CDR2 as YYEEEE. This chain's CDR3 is CASSLAVRGAEAFF. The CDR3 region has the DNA TGTGCCAGCAGCTTGGCCGTGCGGGGTGCTGAAGCTTTCTTT. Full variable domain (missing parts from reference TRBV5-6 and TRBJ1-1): DAGVTQSPTHLIKTRGQQVTLRCSPKSGHDTVSWYQQALGQGPQFIFQYYEEEERQRGNFPDRFSGHQFPNYSSELNVNALLLGDSALYLCASSLAVRGAEAFFGQGTRLTVV.

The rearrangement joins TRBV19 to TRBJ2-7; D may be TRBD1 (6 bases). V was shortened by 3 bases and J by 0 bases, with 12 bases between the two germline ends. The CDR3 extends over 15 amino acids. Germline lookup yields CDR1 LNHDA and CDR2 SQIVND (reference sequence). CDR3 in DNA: TGTGCCAGTAGTATTTGGGGACAAAGCTCCTACGAGCAGTACTTC. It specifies CASSIWGQSSYEQYF.

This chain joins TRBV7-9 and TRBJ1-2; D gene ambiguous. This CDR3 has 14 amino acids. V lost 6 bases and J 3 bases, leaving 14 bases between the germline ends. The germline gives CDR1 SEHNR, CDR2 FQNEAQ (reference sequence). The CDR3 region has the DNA TGTGCCAGCAGTAAAGATGGGAGCTACTATGGCTACACCTTC. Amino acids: CASSKDGSYYGYTF.

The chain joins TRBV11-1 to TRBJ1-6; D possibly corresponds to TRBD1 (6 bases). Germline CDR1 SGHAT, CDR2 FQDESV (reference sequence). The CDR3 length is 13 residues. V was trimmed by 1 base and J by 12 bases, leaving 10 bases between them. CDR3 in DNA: TGTGCCAGCAGCTTAGGGGACACCGGACCCCTCCACTTT. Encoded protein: CASSLGDTGPLHF. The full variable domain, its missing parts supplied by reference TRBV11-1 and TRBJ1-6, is EAEVAQSPRYKITEKSQAVAFWCDPISGHATLYWYRQILGQGPELLVQFQDESVVDDSQLPKDRFSAERLKGVDSTLKIQPAELGDSAMYLCASSLGDTGPLHFGNGTRLTVT.

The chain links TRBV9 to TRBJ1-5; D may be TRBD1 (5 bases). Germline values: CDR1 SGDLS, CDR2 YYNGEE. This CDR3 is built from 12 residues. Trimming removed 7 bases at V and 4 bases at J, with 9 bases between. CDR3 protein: CASPGLNQPQHF. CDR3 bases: TGTGCCAGCCCAGGGCTAAATCAGCCCCAGCATTTT.

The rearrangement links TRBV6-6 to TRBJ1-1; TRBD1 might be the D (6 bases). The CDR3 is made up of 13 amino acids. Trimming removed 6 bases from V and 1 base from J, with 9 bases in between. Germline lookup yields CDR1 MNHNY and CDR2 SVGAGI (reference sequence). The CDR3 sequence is CASSSRGNTEAFF. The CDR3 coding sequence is TGTGCCAGCAGCTCCAGGGGGAACACTGAAGCTTTCTTT.

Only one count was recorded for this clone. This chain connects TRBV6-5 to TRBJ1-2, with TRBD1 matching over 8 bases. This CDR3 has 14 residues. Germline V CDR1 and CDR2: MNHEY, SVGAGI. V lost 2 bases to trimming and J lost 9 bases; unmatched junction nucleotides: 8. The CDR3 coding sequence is TGTGCCAGCAGTTACGGTGGACAGGGAGTGAGCTACACCTTC. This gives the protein CASSYGGQGVSYTF.